This T cell receptor (beta chain) was retrieved from a study of somatic mutations in cytotoxic T cells in rheumatoid arthritis. Assay used: immunoSEQ multiplex PCR; TCRdb lists only in-frame clones, some missing. The table shows fewer than 20,000 clones, with roughly 70% occurring only once. The CDR3 totals 17 residues. Looked up from germline, CDR1 is ENHRY and CDR2 is SYGVKD. V lost 0 bases to trimming and J lost 4 bases; unmatched junction nucleotides: 11. This sequence joins TRBV10-3 and TRBJ2-7; TRBD1 agrees at 8 bases. The receptor was isolated from a man aged 55 to 69 in good health. Sequences were obtained from CD8+ T cells sorted from blood. This chain's CDR3 is CAISESRTGFPSYEQYF. DNA of the CDR3: TGTGCCATCAGTGAGTCAAGGACAGGGTTCCCCAGTTACGAGCAGTACTTC.